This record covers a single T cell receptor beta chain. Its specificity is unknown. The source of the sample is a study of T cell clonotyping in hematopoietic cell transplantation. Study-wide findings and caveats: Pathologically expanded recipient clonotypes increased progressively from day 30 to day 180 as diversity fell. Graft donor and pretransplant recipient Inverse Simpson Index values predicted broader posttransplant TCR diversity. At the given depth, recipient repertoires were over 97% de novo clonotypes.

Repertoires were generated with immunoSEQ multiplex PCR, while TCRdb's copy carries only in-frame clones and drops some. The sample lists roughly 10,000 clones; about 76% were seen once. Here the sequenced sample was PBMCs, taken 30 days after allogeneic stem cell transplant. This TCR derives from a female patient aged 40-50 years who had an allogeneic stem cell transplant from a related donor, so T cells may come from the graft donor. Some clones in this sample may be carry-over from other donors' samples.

DNA of the CDR3: TGCGCCAGCAGCGAGCTAGGGGTGAACACTGAAGCTTTCTTT. This translates into CASSELGVNTEAFF. The chain recombines TRBV5-1 with TRBJ1-1; tentative D call: TRBD1 (5 bases). CDR1 and CDR2 (germline): SGHRS, YFSETQ. The V end was cut by 4 bases, the J end by 0 bases, with 10 bases between. This CDR3 comprises 14 residues. Together with reference TRBV5-1 and TRBJ1-1, the CDR3 gives the full variable domain: KAGVTQTPRYLIKTRGQQVTLSCSPISGHRSVSWYQQTPGQGLQFLFEYFSETQRNKGNFPGRFSGRQFSNSRSEMNVSTLELGDSALYLCASSELGVNTEAFFGQGTRLTVV.